These 7 T cell receptor beta chains originate from one sample sequenced in a study of Graves' ophthalmopathy and Graves' hyperthyroidism. RNA transcripts yielded amplified TCR beta CDR3 regions. An opening RT-PCR round employed HTBI primers and preceded a second-round multiplex PCR. From the multiplex PCR reads, TCRdb called clonotypes with MiXCR, one entry per CDR3 protein. The sample yields around 400,000 distinct CDR3 sequences, 18% seen once. Sequencing was carried out using peripheral blood. Receptors originate from a woman in her late teens or twenties with Graves' ophthalmopathy.

This clonotype was observed many times. The chain is built from TRBV6-1 and TRBJ2-4; D is possibly TRBD1 (6 bases). Germline V CDR1 and CDR2: MNHNS, SASEGT. The V end lost 6 bases, the J end lost 8 bases, and 26 bases lay between the germline ends. The CDR3 runs to 17 residues. CDR3: CASSPMTGAGHSYIQYF. CDR3 nucleotides: TGTGCCAGCAGCCCAATGACAGGTGCCGGTCATTCATACATTCAGTACTTC.

This chain connects TRBV6-1 to TRBJ1-1; no firm D call. The CDR3 covers 13 residues. Germline V gene data show CDR1 as MNHNS and CDR2 as SASEGT. V was pared by 6 bases and J by 5 bases, with 13 bases between. Written as DNA, the CDR3 is TGTGCCAGCAGAAGACAACTCCCGACTGAAGCTTTCTTT. Residues: CASRRQLPTEAFF.

The chain has TRBV6-2 or TRBV6-3 and TRBJ1-2; TRBD1 is a possible D gene (6 bases). Germline V gene lookup returns CDR1 MNHEY and CDR2 SVGEGT. This CDR3 has 14 amino acids. Deletions cut 2 bases from V and 4 bases from J, with 11 bases between. The CDR3: CASSYGGQLYGYTF. The CDR3, as DNA: TGTGCCAGCAGTTACGGAGGACAGCTCTATGGCTACACCTTC.

Many counts were recorded for this clonotype. The chain combines TRBV11-2 with TRBJ2-7; D not certain. The CDR3 runs 17 residues. CDR1 and CDR2 (germline): SGHAT, FQNNGV. The V end was cut by 2 bases, the J end by 0 bases, with 17 bases between. Here the CDR3 reads CASSLQPRFRSSYEQYF. For the CDR3, the DNA is TGTGCCAGCAGCTTACAGCCGCGTTTCCGGAGCTCCTACGAGCAGTACTTC.

The table lists this clonotype with many counts. This chain joins TRBV11-2 and TRBJ2-7; 7 nucleotides align to TRBD1. Losses at the gene ends were 3 bases for V and 2 bases for J; bases not matched to a gene: 4. The CDR3 loop spans 14 amino acids. Looked up from germline, CDR1 is SGHAT and CDR2 is FQNNGV. The CDR3 nucleotides read TGTGCCAGCAGCTTGGACGGGACAGCCTACGAGCAGTACTTC. As protein: CASSLDGTAYEQYF. Full variable domain (missing parts from reference TRBV11-2 and TRBJ2-7): EAGVAQSPRYKIIEKRQSVAFWCNPISGHATLYWYQQILGQGPKLLIQFQNNGVVDDSQLPKDRFSAERLKGVDSTLKIQPAKLEDSAVYLCASSLDGTAYEQYFGPGTRLTVT.

This clonotype was detected ten times or more. V is TRBV7-3 and J is TRBJ2-7, with D perhaps TRBD1 (5 bases). Germline V gives CDR1 SGHTA, CDR2 FQGTGA. Trimming pared 4 bases from V and 5 bases from J, leaving 21 bases between. The CDR3 consists of 16 residues. CDR3 in DNA: TGTGCCAGCAGCTCGAACCCCCTAAGGGGTTCAAACGAGCAGTACTTC. It encodes CASSSNPLRGSNEQYF. Full variable domain (outside the CDR3, taken from reference TRBV7-3 and TRBJ2-7): GAGVSQTPSNKVTEKGKYVELRCDPISGHTALYWYRQSLGQGPEFLIYFQGTGAADDSGLPNDRFFAVRPEGSVSTLKIQRTERGDSAVYLCASSSNPLRGSNEQYFGPGTRLTVT.

The DNA for the CDR3 is TGTGCCAGCCGCCAGCCGGGACAGGATTATGGCTACACCTTC. The encoded protein is CASRQPGQDYGYTF. The chain couples TRBV27 to TRBJ1-2, with 8 bases lining up with TRBD1. Germline CDR1 reads MNHEY; CDR2 reads SMNVEV (reference sequence). This CDR3 spans 14 amino acids. The junction had 10 bases not matched to a gene; V was cut back by 8 bases and J by 5 bases.